This section outlines one TCR beta chain sequence together with its context. Its matching antigen is unknown. The PCR was carried out with 60 Vbeta primers and 13 Jbeta primers. Profiling relied on immunoSEQ multiplex PCR, and the TCRdb table lists in-frame clones only, not all of them. In the table there are 150,000 to 200,000 clones, about 85% of which are singletons. This CDR3 spans 16 amino acids. V gave up 3 bases and J gave up 5 bases; unmatched junction bases: 9. Germline V gene lookup returns CDR1 MDHEN and CDR2 SYDVKM. The entry originates in a study of cytomegalovirus exposure and HLA in healthy donors. Healthy people donating bone marrow made up the donors. Findings and caveats of the study: It was shown in a later analysis that HLA-associated TCR beta chains were more clonally expanded than other, equally common chains.

This chain uses TRBV28 with TRBJ1-4, with 7 bases that match TRBD1. This receptor was obtained from a male donor in good health and CMV-seropositive. Material: PBMCs. The DNA of the CDR3 is TGTGCCAGCAGTTTGGGACAGAGGGCTTTGAATGAAAAACTGTTTTTT. Protein sequence: CASSLGQRALNEKLFF.